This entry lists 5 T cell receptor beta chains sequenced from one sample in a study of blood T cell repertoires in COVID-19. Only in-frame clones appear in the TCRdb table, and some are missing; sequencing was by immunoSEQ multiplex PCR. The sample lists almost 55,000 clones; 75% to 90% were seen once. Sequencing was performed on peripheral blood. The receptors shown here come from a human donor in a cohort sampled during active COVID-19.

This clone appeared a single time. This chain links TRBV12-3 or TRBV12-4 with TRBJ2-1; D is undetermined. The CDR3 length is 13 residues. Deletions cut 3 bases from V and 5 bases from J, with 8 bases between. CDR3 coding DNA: TGTGCCAGCAGTTTCGGCCAGGACAATGAGCAGTTCTTC. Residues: CASSFGQDNEQFF.

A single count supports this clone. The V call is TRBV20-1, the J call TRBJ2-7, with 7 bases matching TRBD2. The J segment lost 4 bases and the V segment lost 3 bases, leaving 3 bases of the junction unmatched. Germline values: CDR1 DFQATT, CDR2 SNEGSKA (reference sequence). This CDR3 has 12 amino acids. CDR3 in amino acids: CSASLGGYEQYF. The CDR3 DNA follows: TGCAGTGCTAGTCTGGGAGGGTACGAGCAGTACTTC.

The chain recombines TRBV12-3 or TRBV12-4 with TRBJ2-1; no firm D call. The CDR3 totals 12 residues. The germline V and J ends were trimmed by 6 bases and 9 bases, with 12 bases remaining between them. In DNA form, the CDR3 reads TGTGCCAGCAGCCCTCTAGGAACTGAGCAGTTCTTC. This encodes CASSPLGTEQFF.

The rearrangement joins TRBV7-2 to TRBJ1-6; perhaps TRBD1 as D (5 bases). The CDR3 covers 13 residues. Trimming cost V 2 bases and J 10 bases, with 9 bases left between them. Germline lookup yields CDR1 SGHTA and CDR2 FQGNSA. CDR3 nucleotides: TGTGCCAGCAGCTTACAGGGCGTCTCACCCCTCCACTTT. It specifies CASSLQGVSPLHF. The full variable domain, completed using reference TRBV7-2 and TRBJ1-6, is GAGVSQSPSNKVTEKGKDVELRCDPISGHTALYWYRQSLGQGLEFLIYFQGNSAPDKSGLPSDRFSAERTGGSVSTLTIQRTQQEDSAVYLCASSLQGVSPLHFGNGTRLTVT.

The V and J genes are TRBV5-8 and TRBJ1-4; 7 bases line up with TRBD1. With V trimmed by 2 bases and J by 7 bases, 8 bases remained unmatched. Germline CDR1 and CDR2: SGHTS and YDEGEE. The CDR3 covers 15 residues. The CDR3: CASSLTGTASEKLFF. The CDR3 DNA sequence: TGTGCCAGCAGCTTAACGGGGACAGCATCTGAAAAACTGTTTTTT.